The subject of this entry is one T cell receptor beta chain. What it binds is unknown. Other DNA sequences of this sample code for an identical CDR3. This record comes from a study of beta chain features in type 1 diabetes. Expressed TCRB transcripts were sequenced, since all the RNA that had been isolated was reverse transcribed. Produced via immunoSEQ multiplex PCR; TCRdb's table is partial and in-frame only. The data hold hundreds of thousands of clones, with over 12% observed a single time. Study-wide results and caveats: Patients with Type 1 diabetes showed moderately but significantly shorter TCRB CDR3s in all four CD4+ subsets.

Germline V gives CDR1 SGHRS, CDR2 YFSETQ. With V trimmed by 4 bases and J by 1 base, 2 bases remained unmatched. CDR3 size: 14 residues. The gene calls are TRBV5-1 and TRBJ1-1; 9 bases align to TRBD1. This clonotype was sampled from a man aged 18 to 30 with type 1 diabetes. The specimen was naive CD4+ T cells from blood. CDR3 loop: CASSLQGANTEAFF. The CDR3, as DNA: TGCGCCAGCAGCCTACAGGGGGCGAACACTGAAGCTTTCTTT. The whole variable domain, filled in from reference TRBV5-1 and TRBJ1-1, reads KAGVTQTPRYLIKTRGQQVTLSCSPISGHRSVSWYQQTPGQGLQFLFEYFSETQRNKGNFPGRFSGRQFSNSRSEMNVSTLELGDSALYLCASSLQGANTEAFFGQGTRLTVV.